This T cell receptor (beta chain) was sequenced for a study of spatial heterogeneity in lung cancer. Study overall: Averaged across combinations, each unique TCR and UMI pairing appeared more than ten times in raw reads, which were uncorrected.

The sample holds many counts of this clonotype. The antigen is unknown. Broader study findings: Ubiquitous expanded tumor TCRs were observed in blood more at resection than follow-up.

Unique molecular identifiers tagged every individual TCR cDNA molecule. MiXCR was run by TCRdb on the 5' RACE reads, yielding one entry per CDR3 protein. The sample shows tens of thousands of distinct CDR3 sequences, about 5% of them seen only once. Time point here: sample taken at primary tumor resection. Sequencing was performed on whole RNA extracted from tumor and nontumor lung tissue, or from frozen PBMC, and the material was left unsorted. There were 72 donors, all of them untreated patients with early-stage non-small cell lung cancer. This CDR3 is 17 amino acids long. V dropped 3 bases and J dropped 0 bases, with 12 bases sitting between them. Germline loops: CDR1 LNHDA, CDR2 SQIVND (reference sequence).

The rearrangement uses TRBV19 and TRBJ2-6, with D perhaps matching TRBD1 (5 bases). This TCR derives from a male donor with early-stage non-small cell lung cancer. Sequences were derived from PBMCs, sampled at surgery. CDR3 DNA: TGTGCCAGTAGTATGTGGGGCCTAAGCTCTGGGGCCAACGTCCTGACTTTC. It specifies CASSMWGLSSGANVLTF.